One and the same sample provided the 24 T cell receptor beta chains below, sequenced in a study of blood T cell repertoires in COVID-19. This table comes from immunoSEQ multiplex PCR, and its TCRdb copy is limited to in-frame clones, with some not included. The sample consists of 120,000 to 150,000 clones, 80% to 90% of them appearing once. The sequenced sample consisted of peripheral blood. The receptors derive from a woman between 55 and 75 years old with COVID-19, enrolled during active disease.

The V call is TRBV14, the J call TRBJ2-3, with a weak D call TRBD2 (5 bases). Per the germline V gene, CDR1 is SGHDN and CDR2 is FVKESK. Trimming stripped 0 bases from V and 5 bases from J, with 15 bases between. There are 16 residues in the CDR3. The CDR3 here is CASSQDRGLAGDTQYF. The CDR3 nucleotides read TGTGCCAGCAGCCAAGATCGTGGGCTAGCTGGAGATACGCAGTATTTT.

This sequence joins TRBV6-5 and TRBJ2-7; 7 nucleotides match TRBD2. The J segment lost 5 bases and the V segment lost 5 bases, leaving 12 bases of the junction unmatched. The CDR3 totals 15 residues. The V gene's germline CDR1 is MNHEY and CDR2 SVGAGI. The CDR3 is CASSLGLPSVDEQYF. CDR3 nucleotide sequence: TGTGCCAGCAGTCTGGGACTACCCTCCGTCGACGAGCAGTACTTC.

The rearrangement uses TRBV5-1 and TRBJ2-1; a weak D match, TRBD2 (5 bases). The CDR3 is 14 residues long. CDR1 SGHRS and CDR2 YFSETQ come from the germline V gene. V was pared by 2 bases and J by 5 bases, with 11 bases between. This CDR3 reads CASSFGFSDNEQFF. Here the CDR3 DNA reads TGCGCCAGCAGCTTTGGCTTTAGCGACAATGAGCAGTTCTTC.

This clone appeared once. The rearrangement links TRBV15 to TRBJ2-1; no firm D call. The germline gives CDR1 LNHNV, CDR2 YYDKDF (reference sequence). The V end was cut by 0 bases, the J end by 7 bases, with 4 bases between. The CDR3 spans 12 residues. The CDR3 region has the DNA TGTGCCACCAGCAGAGATAGAAATGAGCAGTTCTTC. Its protein product is CATSRDRNEQFF.

The J gene is TRBJ2-1, the V gene TRBV28; 9 positions match TRBD1. Germline-derived CDR1 and CDR2 are MDHEN and SYDVKM. The CDR3 extends over 15 amino acids. After removal of 5 bases from V and 4 bases from J, the junction contained 6 bases not matched to a gene. The CDR3 region is CASSTGTGSYNEQFF. In nucleotides, the CDR3 is TGTGCCAGCAGTACGGGGACAGGGTCATACAATGAGCAGTTCTTC.

J is TRBJ1-5 and V is TRBV27, with D possibly being TRBD1 (6 bases). CDR1 MNHEY and CDR2 SMNVEV come from the germline V gene (reference sequence). There are 14 residues in the CDR3. Between the trimmed V and J ends, which lost 3 bases and 2 bases, there was a span of 8 bases. The CDR3 is CASSFRGGNQPQHF. CDR3 nucleotides: TGTGCCAGCAGTTTCAGGGGTGGCAATCAGCCCCAGCATTTT.

J is TRBJ1-3 and V is TRBV18; D unresolved. Trimming shortened V by 3 bases and J by 9 bases, and 18 bases separated the two germline ends. Germline CDR1 reads KGHSH; CDR2 reads LQKENI. The CDR3 covers 15 residues. The CDR3 sequence: CASSPYGILTGTIYF. In DNA, the CDR3 is TGTGCCAGCTCACCGTACGGGATCCTCACGGGCACCATATATTTT. The full variable domain, rest sourced from reference TRBV18 and TRBJ1-3, is NAGVMQNPRHLVRRRGQEARLRCSPMKGHSHVYWYRQLPEEGLKFMVYLQKENIIDESGMPKERFSAEFPKEGPSILRIQQVVRGDSAAYFCASSPYGILTGTIYFGEGSWLTVV.

The rearrangement uses TRBV18 and TRBJ2-7; maybe TRBD1 (6 bases). Looked up from germline, CDR1 is KGHSH and CDR2 is LQKENI. This CDR3 has 15 amino acids. V was cut by 0 bases and J by 3 bases, with 12 bases left in between. The CDR3 DNA follows: TGTGCCAGCTCACCACCGGGACACAGAATCTACGAGCAGTACTTC. Residues: CASSPPGHRIYEQYF.

This chain uses TRBV5-1 with TRBJ2-3, with 9 positions matching TRBD2. This CDR3 contains 16 residues. CDR1 is SGHRS and CDR2 is YFSETQ in the germline V gene. With V trimmed by 0 bases and J by 4 bases, 6 bases remained unmatched. CDR3 in amino acids: CASSLGARGGSDTQYF. The CDR3 region has the DNA TGCGCCAGCAGCTTGGGAGCGCGGGGGGGCTCAGATACGCAGTATTTT.

As for this clone: The junction does not match germline at one end; this may be a read error. The rearrangement links TRBV7-7 to TRBJ2-2; tentatively, D is TRBD1 (5 bases). The CDR3 spans 16 residues. Germline values: CDR1 SSHAT, CDR2 FNYEAQ (reference sequence). The CDR3 bases are TGTGCTAGCAGCCCCACCAGGGTATCGTACACCGGGGAGCTGTTTTTT. It is translated as CASSPTRVSYTGELFF.

This sequence joins TRBV28 and TRBJ2-3; 10 bases align to TRBD2. The CDR3 covers 19 residues. Per germline, CDR1 MDHEN and CDR2 SYDVKM. The V segment lost 5 bases and the J segment 4 bases; nucleotides outside the gene matches: 18. The CDR3 coding sequence is TGTGCCAGCAGTCCGTCGACTAGCGGGTCCTACACGGTCCCAGATACGCAGTATTTT. It is translated as CASSPSTSGSYTVPDTQYF.

The sample holds one count of this clone. V and J are TRBV9 and TRBJ1-5; 8 nucleotides match TRBD1. CDR3 length: 15 amino acids. V lost 4 bases, J lost 5 bases, and 8 bases stayed unmatched. Germline V gene lookup returns CDR1 SGDLS and CDR2 YYNGEE. The CDR3 loop is CASSTLGQGDQPQHF. As DNA, the CDR3 is TGTGCCAGCAGCACTCTCGGACAGGGTGATCAGCCCCAGCATTTT.

The rearrangement uses TRBV5-1 and TRBJ2-5, with TRBD1 identical over 12 bases. The CDR3 extends over 14 amino acids. Germline V CDR1 and CDR2: SGHRS, YFSETQ. Trimming removed 4 bases from V and 5 bases from J; junction bases left unmatched: 3. CDR3 amino acids: CASSGDRGHETQYF. The DNA of the CDR3 is TGCGCCAGCAGCGGGGACAGGGGGCACGAGACCCAGTACTTC. The variable domain in full, completed from reference TRBV5-1 and TRBJ2-5, reads KAGVTQTPRYLIKTRGQQVTLSCSPISGHRSVSWYQQTPGQGLQFLFEYFSETQRNKGNFPGRFSGRQFSNSRSEMNVSTLELGDSALYLCASSGDRGHETQYFGPGTRLLVL.

The V and J genes are TRBV27 and TRBJ1-1, with TRBD1 as a possible D gene (5 bases). Germline-derived CDR1 and CDR2 are MNHEY and SMNVEV (reference sequence). The CDR3 runs 16 residues. The V end lost 5 bases, the J end lost 1 base, and 17 bases lay between the germline ends. The CDR3 sequence: CASSRTRQFQNTEAFF. The CDR3 DNA sequence: TGTGCCAGCAGTCGAACCAGACAGTTTCAGAACACTGAAGCTTTCTTT.

The chain uses TRBV7-3 and TRBJ2-3, with 9 bases lining up with TRBD2. Trimming removed 2 bases from V and 4 bases from J; junction bases left unmatched: 10. CDR1 is SGHTA, CDR2 FQGTGA, per germline. The CDR3 runs to 17 residues. The CDR3 coding sequence is TGTGCCAGCAGCTTAGTGGCTAGCGGGGCCGGGGCAGATACGCAGTATTTT. Amino acids: CASSLVASGAGADTQYF.

The J gene is TRBJ2-2, the V gene TRBV7-8; D uncertain. V lost 6 bases, J lost 6 bases, and 14 bases lay in between. CDR1 is SGHVS and CDR2 is FQNEAQ in the germline V gene. The CDR3 covers 14 residues. CDR3 nucleotides: TGTGCCAGCAGTCCTACTCGTGGTTCCGGGGAGCTGTTTTTT. This gives the protein CASSPTRGSGELFF.

This chain uses TRBV18 with TRBJ1-2, with D perhaps matching TRBD1 (5 bases). This CDR3 contains 15 residues. Deletions cut 3 bases from V and 1 base from J, with 12 bases between. Germline CDR1 and CDR2: KGHSH and LQKENI. CDR3 region: CASSPSDRLNYGYTF. DNA of the CDR3: TGTGCCAGCTCACCCTCTGACAGACTTAACTATGGCTACACCTTC. Supplemented by reference TRBV18 and TRBJ1-2, the full variable domain reads NAGVMQNPRHLVRRRGQEARLRCSPMKGHSHVYWYRQLPEEGLKFMVYLQKENIIDESGMPKERFSAEFPKEGPSILRIQQVVRGDSAAYFCASSPSDRLNYGYTFGSGTRLTVV.

The gene calls are TRBV6-2 or TRBV6-3 and TRBJ2-7; a possible D gene is TRBD2 (5 bases). This CDR3 spans 11 amino acids. Germline V gene data show CDR1 as MNHEY and CDR2 as SVGEGT. With 6 bases removed from V and 6 bases from J, the gap between germline ends came to 9 bases. This CDR3 is CASSDGLEQYF. CDR3 coding DNA: TGTGCCAGCAGCGACGGACTCGAGCAGTACTTC.

The chain employs TRBV5-1 and TRBJ2-7; TRBD1 matches at 8 bases. The junction had 10 bases not matched to a gene; V was cut back by 5 bases and J by 6 bases. The CDR3 sequence is 14 residues long. Germline V lookup: CDR1 SGHRS, CDR2 YFSETQ. CDR3 in DNA: TGCGCCAGCAGGGACAGGGAGTTTACTGTCGAGCAGTACTTC. It yields the protein CASRDREFTVEQYF.

J is TRBJ1-1 and V is TRBV5-6, with D maybe TRBD1 (6 bases). V was shortened by 0 bases and J by 0 bases, with 12 bases between the two germline ends. The CDR3 is 16 residues long. CDR1 is SGHDT and CDR2 is YYEEEE in the germline V gene. In nucleotides, the CDR3 is TGTGCCAGCAGCTTGGGGACAGCCGTCATGAACACTGAAGCTTTCTTT. Amino acid sequence: CASSLGTAVMNTEAFF. The full variable domain, completed using reference TRBV5-6 and TRBJ1-1, is DAGVTQSPTHLIKTRGQQVTLRCSPKSGHDTVSWYQQALGQGPQFIFQYYEEEERQRGNFPDRFSGHQFPNYSSELNVNALLLGDSALYLCASSLGTAVMNTEAFFGQGTRLTVV.

Only one count was recorded for this clone. The V gene is TRBV5-1, the J gene TRBJ2-7, with 8 nucleotides matching TRBD1. J was trimmed by 2 bases and V by 0 bases; bases with no gene match: 7. The CDR3 length is 16 residues. Germline loops: CDR1 SGHRS, CDR2 YFSETQ. The CDR3 here is CASSLGGRGLAYEQYF. As DNA, the CDR3 is TGCGCCAGCAGCTTGGGGGGCAGGGGGCTGGCCTACGAGCAGTACTTC. Full variable domain (outside the CDR3, taken from reference TRBV5-1 and TRBJ2-7): KAGVTQTPRYLIKTRGQQVTLSCSPISGHRSVSWYQQTPGQGLQFLFEYFSETQRNKGNFPGRFSGRQFSNSRSEMNVSTLELGDSALYLCASSLGGRGLAYEQYFGPGTRLTVT.

This clone was recorded once. The chain joins TRBV6-2 or TRBV6-3 to TRBJ1-2; D gene uncertain. The CDR3 is 13 residues long. The V end lost 7 bases, the J end lost 8 bases, and 17 bases lay between the germline ends. Germline-derived CDR1 and CDR2 are MNHEY and SVGEGT. The CDR3 DNA is TGTGCCAGCACCCCAACCGGTGGTTGGGGCTACACCTTC. It translates to CASTPTGGWGYTF.

The chain has TRBV21-1 and TRBJ1-6. TRBV21-1 is deemed a pseudogene. CDR3 length equals 15 residues. CDR3 nucleotides: TGTGCCAGCAGCCCGAGCGCTTACCCGAATTCACCCCTCCACTTT. Translated: CASSPSAYPNSPLHF.

There are a few counts of this clone. The chain joins TRBV7-2 to TRBJ1-1, with D possibly matching TRBD1 (5 bases). The germline V gene has CDR1 SGHTA and CDR2 FQGNSA. V gave up 1 base and J gave up 1 base, with 7 bases separating them. This CDR3 comprises 14 residues. In DNA form, the CDR3 reads TGTGCCAGCAGCTTAGGGGGCAGGAACACTGAAGCTTTCTTT. Its translation is CASSLGGRNTEAFF.